The sequence of this T cell receptor (beta chain) was determined in a study of long-term antiretroviral therapy in people with HIV. Only one count was recorded for this clone. Its target is not known. immunoSEQ v3.0 was run at survey level. Assay used: immunoSEQ multiplex PCR; TCRdb lists only in-frame clones, some missing. The profile covers some 15,000 clones, with 70% to 85% appearing a single time and about a sixth taken by the ten largest. Findings of the study overall: The clones with expansion before ART were dominant in the repertoire at all time points. Controls had broader CDR3 length ranges than HIV repertoires did. Neither ART adherence, viral resistance nor therapy changes were documented.

Germline CDR1 reads SGHDT; CDR2 reads YYEEEE. The V end was cut by 4 bases, the J end by 8 bases, with 15 bases between. The CDR3 length is 13 residues. People in the study who had HIV all got their treatment in the United States. The starting material was unsorted PBMCs, obtained 1.8 years before starting antiretroviral therapy. The V and J genes are TRBV5-6 and TRBJ1-2; D is undetermined. This receptor was obtained from a woman in her thirties or forties with HIV. The CDR3 loop reads CASSAWVEGGYTF. The CDR3 DNA is TGTGCCAGCAGCGCATGGGTAGAAGGCGGCTACACCTTC.